This T cell receptor (beta chain) was obtained from a study of metastatic and nonmetastatic thyroid tumors. No patient received treatment before thyroid surgery. This clone was seen ten or more times. Germline V gives CDR1 ENHRY, CDR2 SYGVKD. V dropped 2 bases and J dropped 5; count of bases not matched to a gene: 12. This CDR3 is 19 amino acids long. TCRdb redid the clone calls on the PCR reads using MiXCR. The repertoire holds under 35,000 clones, over 15% seen once, with about 5% in the top ten. Sequenced material: blood. The receptor was isolated from a female donor with papillary thyroid cancer or a benign thyroid nodule (not recorded which). Some clones in this sample may be carry-over from other donors' samples. This sequence joins TRBV10-3 and TRBJ2-2; TRBD2 matches at 12 bases. CDR3 coding DNA: TGTGCCATCAGTGAGGCCTGGCTAGCGGGAGGGCCTAATACCGGGGAGCTGTTTTTT. Its translation is CAISEAWLAGGPNTGELFF.